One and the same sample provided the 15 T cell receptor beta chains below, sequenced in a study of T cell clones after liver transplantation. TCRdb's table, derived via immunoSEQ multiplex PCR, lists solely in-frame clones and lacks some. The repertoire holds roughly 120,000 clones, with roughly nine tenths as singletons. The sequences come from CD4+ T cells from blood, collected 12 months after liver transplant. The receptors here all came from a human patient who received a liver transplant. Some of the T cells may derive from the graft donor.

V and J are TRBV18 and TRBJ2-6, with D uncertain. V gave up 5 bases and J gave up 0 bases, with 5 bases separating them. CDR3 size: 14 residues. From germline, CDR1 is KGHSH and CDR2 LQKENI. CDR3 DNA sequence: TGTGCCAGCTCATCCGCCTCTGGGGCCAACGTCCTGACTTTC. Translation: CASSSASGANVLTF.

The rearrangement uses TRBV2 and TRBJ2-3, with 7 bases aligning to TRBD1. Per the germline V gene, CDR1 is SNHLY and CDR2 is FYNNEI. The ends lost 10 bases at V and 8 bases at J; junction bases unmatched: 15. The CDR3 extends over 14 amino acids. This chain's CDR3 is CATPGQTTGGTQYF. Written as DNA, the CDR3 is TGTGCCACCCCGGGACAGACCACTGGGGGTACGCAGTATTTT.

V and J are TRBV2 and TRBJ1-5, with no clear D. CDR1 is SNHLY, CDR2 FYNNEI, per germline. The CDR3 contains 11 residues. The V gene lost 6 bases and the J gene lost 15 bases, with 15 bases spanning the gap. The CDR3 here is CASRFAEIWHF. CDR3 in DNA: TGTGCCAGCAGGTTTGCGGAAATATGGCATTTT.

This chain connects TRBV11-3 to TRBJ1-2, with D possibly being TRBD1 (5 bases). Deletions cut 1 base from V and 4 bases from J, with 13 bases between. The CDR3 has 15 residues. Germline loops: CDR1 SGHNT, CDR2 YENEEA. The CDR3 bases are TGTGCCAGCAGCTTAGGACCCCCAGGGCTCTATGGCTACACCTTC. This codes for CASSLGPPGLYGYTF. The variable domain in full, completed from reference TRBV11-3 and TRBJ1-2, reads EAGVVQSPRYKIIEKKQPVAFWCNPISGHNTLYWYLQNLGQGPELLIRYENEEAVDDSQLPKDRFSAERLKGVDSTLKIQPAELGDSAVYLCASSLGPPGLYGYTFGSGTRLTVV.

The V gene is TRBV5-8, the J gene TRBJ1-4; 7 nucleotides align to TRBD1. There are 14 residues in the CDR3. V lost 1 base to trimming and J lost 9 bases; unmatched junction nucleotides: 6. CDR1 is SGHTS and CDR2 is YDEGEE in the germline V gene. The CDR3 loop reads CASSLWQGDKKLFF. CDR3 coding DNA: TGTGCCAGCAGCTTGTGGCAGGGGGATAAAAAACTGTTTTTT.

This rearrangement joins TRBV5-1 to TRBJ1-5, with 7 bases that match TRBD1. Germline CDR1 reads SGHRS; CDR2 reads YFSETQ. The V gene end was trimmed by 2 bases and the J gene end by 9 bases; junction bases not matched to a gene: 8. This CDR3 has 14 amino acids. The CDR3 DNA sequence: TGCGCCAGCAGCTTAGAGACAGGGCACGGGCCCCAGCATTTT. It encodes CASSLETGHGPQHF.

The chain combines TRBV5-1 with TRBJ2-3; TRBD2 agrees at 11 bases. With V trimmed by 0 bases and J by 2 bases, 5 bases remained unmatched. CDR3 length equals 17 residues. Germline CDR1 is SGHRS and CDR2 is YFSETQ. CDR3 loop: CASSLGLAGGSTDTQYF. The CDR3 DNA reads TGCGCCAGCAGCTTGGGTCTAGCGGGAGGTTCCACAGATACGCAGTATTTT.

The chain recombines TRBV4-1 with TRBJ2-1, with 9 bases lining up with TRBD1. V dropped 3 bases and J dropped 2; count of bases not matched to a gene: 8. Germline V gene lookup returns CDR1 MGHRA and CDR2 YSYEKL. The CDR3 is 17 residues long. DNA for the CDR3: TGCGCCAGCAGCCACCTAGGGACAGGGAGTACCTACAATGAGCAGTTCTTC. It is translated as CASSHLGTGSTYNEQFF.

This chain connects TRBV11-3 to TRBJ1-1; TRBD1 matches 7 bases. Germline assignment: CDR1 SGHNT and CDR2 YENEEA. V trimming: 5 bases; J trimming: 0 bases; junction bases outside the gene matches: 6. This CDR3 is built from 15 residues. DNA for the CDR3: TGTGCCAGCAGCCACCGGGGACAGATGAACACTGAAGCTTTCTTT. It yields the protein CASSHRGQMNTEAFF.

The CDR3 reads CSVDIEQFF. The CDR3 coding sequence is TGCAGCGTTGACATAGAGCAGTTCTTC. The chain uses TRBV29-1 and TRBJ2-1; D unclear. Germline V gene data show CDR1 as SQVTM and CDR2 as ANQGSEA. Trimming left V 3 bases short and J 10 bases short, with 4 bases between. CDR3 length: 9 amino acids.

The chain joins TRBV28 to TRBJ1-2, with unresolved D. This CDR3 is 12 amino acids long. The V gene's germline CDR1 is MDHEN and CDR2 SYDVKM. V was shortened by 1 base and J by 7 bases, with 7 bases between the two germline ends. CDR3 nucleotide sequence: TGTGCCAGCAGTTTATACGGGAGTGGCTACACCTTC. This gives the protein CASSLYGSGYTF.

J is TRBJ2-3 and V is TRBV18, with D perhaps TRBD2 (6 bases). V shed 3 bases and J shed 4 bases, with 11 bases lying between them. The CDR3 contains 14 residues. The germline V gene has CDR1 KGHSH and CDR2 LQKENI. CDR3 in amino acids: CASSPEGLADTQYF. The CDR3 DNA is TGTGCCAGCTCACCGGAGGGGTTGGCAGATACGCAGTATTTT. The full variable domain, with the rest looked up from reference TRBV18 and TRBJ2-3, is NAGVMQNPRHLVRRRGQEARLRCSPMKGHSHVYWYRQLPEEGLKFMVYLQKENIIDESGMPKERFSAEFPKEGPSILRIQQVVRGDSAAYFCASSPEGLADTQYFGPGTRLTVL.

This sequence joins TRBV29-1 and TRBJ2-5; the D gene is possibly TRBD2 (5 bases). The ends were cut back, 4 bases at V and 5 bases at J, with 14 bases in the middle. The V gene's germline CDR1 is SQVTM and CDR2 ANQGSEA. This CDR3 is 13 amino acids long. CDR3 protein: CSVAGVASETQYF. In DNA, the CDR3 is TGCAGCGTTGCCGGTGTAGCTAGCGAGACCCAGTACTTC. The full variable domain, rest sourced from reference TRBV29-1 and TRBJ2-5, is SAVISQKPSRDICQRGTSLTIQCQVDSQVTMMFWYRQQPGQSLTLIATANQGSEATYESGFVIDKFPISRPNLTFSTLTVSNMSPEDSSIYLCSVAGVASETQYFGPGTRLLVL.

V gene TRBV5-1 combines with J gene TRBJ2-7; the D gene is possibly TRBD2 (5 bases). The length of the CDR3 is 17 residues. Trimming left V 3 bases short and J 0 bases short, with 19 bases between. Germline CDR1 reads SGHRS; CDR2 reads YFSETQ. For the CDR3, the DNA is TGCGCCAGCAGCTCTAGGAGTACGGGGTCCCACTCCTACGAGCAGTACTTC. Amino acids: CASSSRSTGSHSYEQYF.

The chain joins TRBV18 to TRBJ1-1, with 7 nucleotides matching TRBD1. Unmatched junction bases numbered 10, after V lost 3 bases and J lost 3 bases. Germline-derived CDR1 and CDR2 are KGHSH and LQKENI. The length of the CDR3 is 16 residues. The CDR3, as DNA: TGTGCCAGCTCACCCGAGGGGGCGCGGCGATACACTGAAGCTTTCTTT. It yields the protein CASSPEGARRYTEAFF.